This TCR beta chain was observed in a study of PD-1 blockade in classical Hodgkin lymphoma. Study details: Patients were dosed intravenously with nivolumab at 3 mg/kg every 2 weeks. Study results and caveats: Diminished baseline TCR diversity has been reported in newly diagnosed patients relative to healthy donors. Complete responders showed a baseline diversity that resembled the diversity of newly diagnosed patients. Only CD4+ TCR diversity, not CD8+, had risen significantly by C4D1.

A remark on this clone: The antigen is undetermined.

Trimming left V 0 bases short and J 1 base short, with 11 bases between. CDR3 size: 15 residues. Germline CDR1 SGHNT, CDR2 YYREEE (reference sequence). Sequencing used immunoSEQ multiplex PCR; TCRdb keeps in-frame clones, though not all of them. The data show about 13,000 clones, with roughly 75% seen just once and 24% held by the top ten. All the patients suffered relapse after autologous stem cell transplantation, and brentuximab vedotin exposure differed. V is TRBV5-4 and J is TRBJ2-7; perhaps D is TRBD1 or TRBD2 (6 bases each). The source was peripheral blood mononuclear cells (PBMCs), collected at baseline. This clonotype was obtained from a human donor with classical Hodgkin lymphoma. CDR3 coding DNA: TGTGCCAGCAGCTTGGGGGGGGCGCGTTCCTACGAGCAGTACTTC. Protein product: CASSLGGARSYEQYF.